Following are 29 T cell receptor beta chains from one sample sequenced in a study of T cell responses to AZD1222 COVID-19 vaccine. The repertoire was sequenced with immunoSEQ multiplex PCR; TCRdb's copy has only in-frame clones and lacks some. The table records about 84,000 clones, roughly 88% of them present only once. The specimen was peripheral blood, collected 28 days after the second AZD1222 dose. Receptors were obtained from an adult who received the AZD1222 COVID-19 vaccine.

This chain connects TRBV5-1 to TRBJ1-4, with D possibly matching TRBD1 (6 bases). The CDR3 has 16 residues. Germline CDR1 reads SGHRS; CDR2 reads YFSETQ. The V end lost 1 base, the J end lost 5 bases, and 15 bases lay between the germline ends. The CDR3 loop reads CASSLRVGQGNEKLFF. CDR3 sequence (DNA): TGCGCCAGCAGCTTGAGGGTGGGACAAGGAAATGAAAAACTGTTTTTT.

A single count supports this clone. The V and J genes are TRBV5-1 and TRBJ1-1; no reliable D call. This CDR3 is built from 16 residues. V was clipped by 0 bases and J by 0 bases, with 12 bases between them. Germline V lookup: CDR1 SGHRS, CDR2 YFSETQ. The chain's CDR3 is CASSLGGRLMNTEAFF. Here the CDR3 DNA reads TGCGCCAGCAGCTTGGGGGGTCGACTTATGAACACTGAAGCTTTCTTT.

The CDR3 spells CASSLRALAGTDTQYF. The DNA of the CDR3 is TGTGCCAGCAGCCTAAGGGCGCTAGCGGGGACAGATACGCAGTATTTT. V usage is TRBV11-3 and J usage is TRBJ2-3; 9 nucleotides match TRBD2. Per germline, CDR1 SGHNT and CDR2 YENEEA. The CDR3 loop spans 16 amino acids. J lost 3 bases, V lost 5 bases, and 9 bases had no gene match.

This clone has just one count. V and J are TRBV5-1 and TRBJ2-5; 8 nucleotides align to TRBD1. The trim removed 4 bases at V and 9 bases at J, leaving 2 bases unmatched. From germline, CDR1 is SGHRS and CDR2 YFSETQ. This CDR3 has 11 amino acids. This CDR3 reads CASSLQGAQYF. The CDR3 region has the DNA TGCGCCAGCAGCCTACAGGGGGCCCAGTACTTC.

This chain links TRBV28 with TRBJ1-3; TRBD1 matches at 10 bases. The germline V gene has CDR1 MDHEN and CDR2 SYDVKM. There are 16 residues in the CDR3. V lost 5 bases, J lost 1 base, and 5 bases stayed unmatched. The CDR3, as DNA: TGTGCCAGCAGTCCTCGGACAGGGGGGTCTGGAAACACCATATATTTT. It translates to CASSPRTGGSGNTIYF.

The chain couples TRBV6-2 or TRBV6-3 to TRBJ1-5; D is possibly TRBD1 (5 bases). The CDR3 contains 17 residues. V gave up 3 bases and J gave up 0 bases, with 15 bases separating them. Germline CDR1 is MNHEY and CDR2 is SVGEGT. CDR3 in amino acids: CASSYSEDIYSNQPQHF. The CDR3 nucleotides read TGTGCCAGCAGTTATTCCGAGGACATTTATAGCAATCAGCCCCAGCATTTT.

The chain uses TRBV10-2 and TRBJ2-7; D is ambiguous. Deletions cut 2 bases from V and 7 bases from J, with 12 bases between. The germline gives CDR1 WSHSY, CDR2 SAAADI. The CDR3 extends over 13 amino acids. The CDR3 protein is CASSEPGLGEQYV. In DNA, the CDR3 is TGCGCCAGCAGTGAGCCCGGGTTGGGGGAGCAGTACGTC.

The chain is built from TRBV30 and TRBJ1-6, with 7 bases matching TRBD1. The CDR3 has 17 residues. Germline loops: CDR1 GTSNPN, CDR2 SVGIG (reference sequence). V dropped 2 bases and J dropped 4; count of bases not matched to a gene: 11. CDR3 residues: CAWSPTFSGQYNSPLHF. The CDR3 bases are TGTGCCTGGAGTCCTACCTTTTCGGGACAGTATAATTCACCCCTCCACTTT.

This sequence joins TRBV19 and TRBJ1-2; 9 bases fit TRBD1. The trim removed 5 bases at V and 7 bases at J, leaving 20 bases unmatched. Germline V gives CDR1 LNHDA, CDR2 SQIVND (reference sequence). This CDR3 is built from 18 residues. The CDR3 spells CASSDRNRGPTGFSGYTF. DNA of the CDR3: TGTGCCAGTAGTGACAGGAACAGGGGGCCCACAGGGTTCTCTGGCTACACCTTC.

The V and J genes are TRBV20-1 and TRBJ1-5; D gene ambiguous. V lost 5 bases to trimming and J lost 9 bases, with 11 bases between them. This CDR3 is 11 amino acids long. Germline V gene lookup returns CDR1 DFQATT and CDR2 SNEGSKA (reference sequence). CDR3 amino acids: CSALSSGPQHF. The CDR3 bases are TGCAGTGCTCTCTCATCGGGGCCCCAGCATTTT.

This chain connects TRBV27 to TRBJ2-3, with unresolved D. Germline V gene lookup returns CDR1 MNHEY and CDR2 SMNVEV (reference sequence). Trimming cost V 6 bases and J 1 base, with 5 bases left between them. This CDR3 spans 12 amino acids. The CDR3 DNA reads as TGTGCCAGCAGGGCCCGCACAGATACGCAGTATTTT. The encoded protein is CASRARTDTQYF.

This clone has more than one count but fewer than ten. CDR3 loop: CASSLTANTEAFF. In DNA form, the CDR3 reads TGTGCCAGCAGCTTGACTGCGAACACTGAAGCTTTCTTT. V and J are TRBV5-5 and TRBJ1-1; D is undetermined. Germline-derived CDR1 and CDR2 are SGHKS and YYEKEE (reference sequence). V was clipped by 1 base and J by 1 base, with 5 bases between them. The CDR3 covers 13 residues.

The table lists this clone with a few counts. The rearrangement uses TRBV28 and TRBJ2-7; D is unresolved. Looked up from germline, CDR1 is MDHEN and CDR2 is SYDVKM. The CDR3 covers 15 residues. Trimming left V 3 bases short and J 2 bases short, with 14 bases between. CDR3 residues: CASSLQDRYTYEQYF. For the CDR3, the DNA is TGTGCCAGCAGTTTGCAGGATCGGTATACCTACGAGCAGTACTTC.

CDR3 DNA sequence: TGCGCCAGCGGCCGAGGGGGACAGGAGGAGGGCTACACCTTC. This encodes CASGRGGQEEGYTF. This rearrangement joins TRBV5-1 to TRBJ1-2, with TRBD1 matching 8 bases. The germline gives CDR1 SGHRS, CDR2 YFSETQ. J lost 8 bases, V lost 7 bases, and 13 bases had no gene match. The CDR3 loop spans 14 amino acids.

This clone was detected only once. A single base separates this from a much larger clone, so it may be a read error. The CDR3 loop is CASSIVSNLGKTQYF. Here the CDR3 DNA reads TGTGCCAGTAGTATAGTGTCTAACCTGGGGAAGACCCAGTACTTC. V gene TRBV19 combines with J gene TRBJ2-5; D gene unclear. Per the germline V gene, CDR1 is LNHDA and CDR2 is SQIVND (reference sequence). The CDR3 is 15 residues long. V dropped 1 base and J dropped 6 bases, with 15 bases sitting between them.

This clone was seen only once. The rearrangement joins TRBV4-3 to TRBJ1-6, with D perhaps matching TRBD1 (6 bases). The length of the CDR3 is 15 residues. Between the trimmed V and J ends, which lost 0 bases and 7 bases, there was a span of 10 bases. Germline V gene sequence: CDR1 LGHNA, CDR2 YSLEER. CDR3 nucleotide sequence: TGCGCCAGCAGCCAAGAAGCGGGGGCCAATTCACCCCTCCACTTT. This gives the protein CASSQEAGANSPLHF.

The rearrangement joins TRBV20-1 to TRBJ2-5; D call uncertain. From germline, CDR1 is DFQATT and CDR2 SNEGSKA (reference sequence). The CDR3 contains 11 residues. Trimming took 5 bases from V and 5 from J, leaving 9 bases between them. As DNA, the CDR3 is TGCAGTGCTGGGCCACGGGAGACCCAGTACTTC. As protein: CSAGPRETQYF.

This chain connects TRBV11-2 to TRBJ2-3, with 13 bases identical to TRBD2. The ends lost 5 bases at V and 2 bases at J; junction bases unmatched: 4. The germline CDR1 and CDR2 sequences are SGHAT and FQNNGV. This CDR3 spans 16 amino acids. The CDR3, as DNA: TGTGCCAGCAGCCAAACTAGCGGGAGGGCCACAGATACGCAGTATTTT. It codes for CASSQTSGRATDTQYF.

V gene TRBV6-2 or TRBV6-3 combines with J gene TRBJ1-2; tentative D call: TRBD1 (5 bases). There are 15 residues in the CDR3. V lost 2 bases to trimming and J lost 5 bases, with 15 bases between them. CDR1 and CDR2 from the germline V gene are MNHEY and SVGEGT. In DNA, the CDR3 is TGTGCCAGCAGTTACAGGGACCCGAACGCTTATGGCTACACCTTC. Translated, it gives CASSYRDPNAYGYTF.

V and J are TRBV2 and TRBJ2-5, with 12 bases identical to TRBD1. The junction had 9 bases not matched to a gene; V was cut back by 8 bases and J by 5 bases. Germline V gives CDR1 SNHLY, CDR2 FYNNEI. This CDR3 contains 15 residues. CDR3 residues: CASLAGQGAAETQYF. CDR3 DNA: TGTGCCAGCCTCGCGGGACAGGGGGCGGCTGAGACCCAGTACTTC.

The rearrangement joins TRBV10-2 to TRBJ2-7; D gene uncertain. This CDR3 is 11 amino acids long. CDR1 and CDR2 (germline): WSHSY, SAAADI. Trimming pared 4 bases from V and 6 bases from J, leaving 7 bases between. The CDR3 nucleotides are TGCGCCAGCAGTGGCGTCTCCGAGCAGTACTTC. Translating gives CASSGVSEQYF.

The rearrangement uses TRBV3-1 (or the pseudogene TRBV3-2) and TRBJ2-1, with a weak D call TRBD2 (5 bases). The CDR3 spans 15 residues. The V and J ends lost 0 bases and 2 bases respectively, with 8 bases between them. Germline CDR1 LGHDT, CDR2 YNNKEL (reference sequence). CDR3 sequence reads: CASSQDRGPYNEQFF. CDR3 coding DNA: TGTGCCAGCAGCCAAGATCGCGGGCCCTACAATGAGCAGTTCTTC.

The chain links TRBV29-1 to TRBJ1-1; no clear D gene. Germline V CDR1 and CDR2: SQVTM, ANQGSEA. This CDR3 spans 14 amino acids. Trimming took off 1 base at V and 4 bases at J, with 13 bases between the two ends. The CDR3 DNA reads TGCAGCGTTGAAGTGAGCCGAGGGAGCACTGAAGCTTTCTTT. Protein product: CSVEVSRGSTEAFF. Full variable domain (rest looked up from reference TRBV29-1 and TRBJ1-1): SAVISQKPSRDICQRGTSLTIQCQVDSQVTMMFWYRQQPGQSLTLIATANQGSEATYESGFVIDKFPISRPNLTFSTLTVSNMSPEDSSIYLCSVEVSRGSTEAFFGQGTRLTVV.

The chain links TRBV3-1 (or the pseudogene TRBV3-2) to TRBJ2-5; D remains ambiguous. V lost 1 base to trimming and J lost 3 bases, with 9 bases between them. Germline V gene sequence: CDR1 LGHDT, CDR2 YNNKEL (reference sequence). The CDR3 totals 14 residues. The chain's CDR3 is CASSQGEWEETQYF. The CDR3 nucleotides read TGTGCCAGCAGCCAAGGTGAATGGGAAGAGACCCAGTACTTC.

The chain uses TRBV6-5 and TRBJ2-7; the D gene is possibly TRBD1 (5 bases). Germline V gene sequence: CDR1 MNHEY, CDR2 SVGAGI. The V and J ends lost 8 bases and 4 bases respectively, with 18 bases between them. The length of the CDR3 is 14 residues. The CDR3 DNA follows: TGTGCCAGCGGCAACGATCCAGGGCATTACGAGCAGTACTTC. Encoded protein: CASGNDPGHYEQYF.

The V and J genes are TRBV2 and TRBJ1-3, with a possible D match to TRBD1 (5 bases). Trimming removed 8 bases from V and 0 bases from J, with 23 bases in between. Germline CDR1 reads SNHLY; CDR2 reads FYNNEI. There are 18 residues in the CDR3. This chain's CDR3 is CASGGSSRAKNSGNTIYF. In nucleotides, the CDR3 is TGTGCCAGCGGGGGGTCCTCCAGGGCCAAGAACTCTGGAAACACCATATATTTT.

The sample holds a few counts of this clone. The chain is built from TRBV25-1 and TRBJ1-5; D remains unclear. The V and J ends lost 4 bases and 2 bases respectively, with 12 bases between them. Germline CDR1 reads MGHDK; CDR2 reads SYGVNS. This CDR3 comprises 15 residues. The CDR3 sequence is CASSGGPTGNQPQHF. The CDR3 nucleotides read TGTGCCAGCAGTGGAGGCCCGACTGGCAATCAGCCCCAGCATTTT.

The genes are TRBV27 and TRBJ1-1, with a tentative D call TRBD1 (6 bases). The CDR3 sequence is 14 residues long. CDR1 is MNHEY and CDR2 is SMNVEV in the germline V gene (reference sequence). Trimming cost V 5 bases and J 10 bases, with 20 bases left between them. CDR3 DNA: TGTGCCAGCAGTCCCCGAGCTGACAGGTTTATAGCTTTCTTT. It is translated as CASSPRADRFIAFF.

The chain joins TRBV5-6 to TRBJ1-4; TRBD1 agrees at 7 bases. Germline V gene sequence: CDR1 SGHDT, CDR2 YYEEEE. J gave up 7 bases and V 4 bases, and 7 bases lay outside the gene matches. The CDR3 runs 14 residues. CDR3 region: CASSKTGVGEKLFF. The CDR3 bases are TGTGCCAGCAGCAAAACAGGGGTCGGTGAAAAACTGTTTTTT.